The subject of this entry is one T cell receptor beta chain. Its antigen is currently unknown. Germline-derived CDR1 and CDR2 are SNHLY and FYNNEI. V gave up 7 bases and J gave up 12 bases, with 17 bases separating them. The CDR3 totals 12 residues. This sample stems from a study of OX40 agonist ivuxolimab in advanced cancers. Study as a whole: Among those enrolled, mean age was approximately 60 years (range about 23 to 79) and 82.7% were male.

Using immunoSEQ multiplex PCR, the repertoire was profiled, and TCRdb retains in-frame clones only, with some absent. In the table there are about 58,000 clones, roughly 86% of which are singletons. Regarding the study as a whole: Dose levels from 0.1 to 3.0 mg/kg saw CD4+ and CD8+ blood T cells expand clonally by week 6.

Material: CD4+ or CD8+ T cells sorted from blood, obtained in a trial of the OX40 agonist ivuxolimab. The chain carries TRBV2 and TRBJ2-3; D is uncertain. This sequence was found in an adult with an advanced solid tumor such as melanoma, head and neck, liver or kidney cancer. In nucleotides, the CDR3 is TGTGCCAGCACCGTTGGGCACATGTCCCAGTATTTT. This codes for CASTVGHMSQYF.